This TCR beta chain emerged from a study of T cell repertoires and Cas9 in healthy adults. The wider study: Multi-effector potency, cytotoxicity and lineage were assessed in SpCas9-reactive CD4 and CD8 T cells.

TCRdb's table, derived via immunoSEQ multiplex PCR, lists solely in-frame clones and lacks some. The repertoire holds tens of thousands of clones, 80% to 95% seen once, with approximately 0.77% in the top ten. Per the germline V gene, CDR1 is LGHNA and CDR2 is YSLEER. This CDR3 is 17 amino acids long. V lost 0 bases and J lost 8, with 20 bases in between. V is TRBV4-3 and J is TRBJ2-1; D possibly corresponds to TRBD2 (6 bases). Sequenced input: CD4+ effector T cells (CD127+, CD25-, CD137-, CD154-) from PBMCs; culture status not recorded. This clonotype was obtained from a human donor in good health. The CDR3 DNA reads TGCGCCAGCAGCCAAGATCGGGGACTCGCCCCGCCCGATGAGCAGTTCTTC. Translated: CASSQDRGLAPPDEQFF.